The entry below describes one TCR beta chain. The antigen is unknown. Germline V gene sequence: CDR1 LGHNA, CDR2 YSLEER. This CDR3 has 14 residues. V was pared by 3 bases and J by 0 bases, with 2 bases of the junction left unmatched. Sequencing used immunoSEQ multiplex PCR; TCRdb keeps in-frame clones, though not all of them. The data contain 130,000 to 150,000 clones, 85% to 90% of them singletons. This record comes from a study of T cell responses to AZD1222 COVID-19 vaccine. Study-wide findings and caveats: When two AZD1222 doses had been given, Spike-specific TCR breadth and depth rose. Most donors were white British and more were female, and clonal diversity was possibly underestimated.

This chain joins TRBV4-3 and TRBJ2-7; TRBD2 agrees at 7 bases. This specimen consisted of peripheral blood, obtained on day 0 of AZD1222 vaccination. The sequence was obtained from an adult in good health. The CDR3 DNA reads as TGCGCCAGCAGCCAGGGGGACTACTCCTACGAGCAGTACTTC. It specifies CASSQGDYSYEQYF.